The 20 T cell receptor beta chains below come from one sample, sequenced in a study of blood T cell repertoires in COVID-19. Data came from immunoSEQ multiplex PCR; TCRdb stores just in-frame clones and leaves some out. The data contain about 300,000 clones, around 82% of them singletons. What was sequenced was peripheral blood. The receptor source for this set is a woman aged 50 to 60 who had recovered from COVID-19.

The V call is TRBV6-2 or TRBV6-3, the J call TRBJ1-6; D unresolved. The length of the CDR3 is 14 residues. The V gene lost 8 bases and the J gene lost 14 bases, with 22 bases spanning the gap. Germline CDR1 is MNHEY and CDR2 is SVGEGT. CDR3 region: CASCSIDYPATLHF. The CDR3 coding sequence is TGTGCCAGCTGTTCGATCGACTACCCCGCCACCCTCCACTTT.

The chain has TRBV5-4 and TRBJ2-7; maybe TRBD2 (5 bases). There are 15 residues in the CDR3. Germline V CDR1 and CDR2: SGHNT, YYREEE (reference sequence). V lost 3 bases, J lost 8 bases, and 21 bases lay in between. CDR3 DNA sequence: TGTGCCAGCAGCTCCCCTTCCAGTGTTCCCGGGAAGCAGTACTTC. Its protein product is CASSSPSSVPGKQYF. Filled out from reference TRBV5-4 and TRBJ2-7, the complete variable domain reads ETGVTQSPTHLIKTRGQQVTLRCSSQSGHNTVSWYQQALGQGPQFIFQYYREEENGRGNFPPRFSGLQFPNYSSELNVNALELDDSALYLCASSSPSSVPGKQYFGPGTRLTVT.

This clone was seen just once. The chain recombines TRBV3-1 (or the pseudogene TRBV3-2) with TRBJ1-6; D ambiguous. CDR1 and CDR2 (germline): LGHDT, YNNKEL (reference sequence). V was trimmed by 0 bases and J by 9 bases, leaving 6 bases between them. The CDR3 contains 13 residues. CDR3 bases: TGTGCCAGCAGCCAAGATCTAAGTTCACCCCTCCACTTT. Translation gives CASSQDLSSPLHF.

This chain links TRBV11-2 with TRBJ2-5; possible D gene TRBD1, 7 bases. This CDR3 comprises 15 residues. The V gene's germline CDR1 is SGHAT and CDR2 FQNNGV. Trimming left V 4 bases short and J 3 bases short, with 15 bases between. The DNA for the CDR3 is TGTGCCAGCAGCTCCCCTTTCAGGGGGGAAGAGACCCAGTACTTC. This codes for CASSSPFRGEETQYF.

The sample holds a few counts of this clone. This chain joins TRBV12-3 or TRBV12-4 and TRBJ1-5; TRBD1 is a possible D gene (6 bases). V was pared by 4 bases and J by 11 bases, with 12 bases between. This CDR3 has 12 amino acids. The CDR3: CASSSGARAQHF. CDR3 nucleotide sequence: TGTGCCAGCAGTTCAGGGGCCCGGGCCCAGCATTTT.

This chain links TRBV3-1 (or the pseudogene TRBV3-2) with TRBJ2-2, with D perhaps TRBD1 (5 bases). This CDR3 has 16 residues. With 1 base removed from V and 1 base from J, the gap between germline ends came to 10 bases. Germline values: CDR1 LGHDT, CDR2 YNNKEL (reference sequence). CDR3 DNA sequence: TGTGCCAGCAGCCAAGGGTGGGGCGGGAACACCGGGGAGCTGTTTTTT. Translation: CASSQGWGGNTGELFF.

The chain is built from TRBV4-1 and TRBJ2-5; possible D gene TRBD1, 6 bases. The length of the CDR3 is 19 residues. Germline V CDR1 and CDR2: MGHRA, YSYEKL. V lost 0 bases, J lost 1 base, and 21 bases lay in between. In DNA, the CDR3 is TGCGCCAGCAGCCAAGATAAGGCTTTCGGCAGGGGCCTCCAAGAGACCCAGTACTTC. Its protein product is CASSQDKAFGRGLQETQYF.

The J gene is TRBJ2-7, the V gene TRBV6-5, with D tentatively TRBD2 (6 bases). The V gene's germline CDR1 is MNHEY and CDR2 SVGAGI. The germline V and J ends were trimmed by 4 bases and 4 bases, with 8 bases remaining between them. This CDR3 is built from 12 residues. The CDR3 bases are TGTGCCAGCAGTTCTCGGGGGTACGAGCAGTACTTC. Translation gives CASSSRGYEQYF.

This chain uses TRBV28 with TRBJ2-1; 12 bases are a match to TRBD2. With V trimmed by 11 bases and J by 7 bases, 6 bases remained unmatched. CDR3 length: 13 amino acids. The germline V gene encodes CDR1 MDHEN and CDR2 SYDVKM. CDR3 sequence (DNA): TGTGCCGGAGGGACTAGCGGGTTAAATGAGCAGTTCTTC. Encoded protein: CAGGTSGLNEQFF.

The V and J genes are TRBV5-1 and TRBJ1-2; the match to TRBD1 covers 8 bases. The CDR3 has 15 amino acids. J gave up 13 bases and V 0 bases, and 14 bases lay outside the gene matches. Germline lookup yields CDR1 SGHRS and CDR2 YFSETQ. The CDR3 DNA sequence: TGCGCCAGCAGCTTGGCCGGGACAGGCGGAGGAAGGGGCACCTTC. This translates into CASSLAGTGGGRGTF.

The gene calls are TRBV2 and TRBJ2-7, with TRBD1 as a possible D gene (6 bases). This CDR3 comprises 13 residues. CDR1 is SNHLY and CDR2 is FYNNEI in the germline V gene. The ends were cut back, 3 bases at V and 6 bases at J, with 12 bases in the middle. CDR3 in amino acids: CASSEPDRPEQYF. The CDR3 DNA sequence: TGTGCCAGCAGTGAGCCGGACAGACCCGAGCAGTACTTC.

The chain carries TRBV2 and TRBJ1-3; possible D gene TRBD1, 5 bases. CDR3 length: 15 residues. Germline lookup yields CDR1 SNHLY and CDR2 FYNNEI. V was cut by 5 bases and J by 0 bases, with 11 bases left in between. The CDR3 loop reads CASSQGLLSGNTIYF. The CDR3 DNA sequence: TGTGCCAGCAGTCAGGGACTCCTCTCTGGAAACACCATATATTTT.

The rearrangement links TRBV5-1 to TRBJ2-7; tentatively, D is TRBD1 (6 bases). The CDR3 sequence is 14 residues long. Germline CDR1 is SGHRS and CDR2 is YFSETQ. Trimming took 2 bases from V and 4 from J, leaving 13 bases between them. The CDR3 DNA follows: TGCGCCAGCAGCTTTAACGACAGGTTATACGAGCAGTACTTC. It is translated as CASSFNDRLYEQYF.

The V gene is TRBV28, the J gene TRBJ1-1; 10 nucleotides match TRBD1. V shed 6 bases and J 1 base; nucleotides not matched to a gene: 8. The CDR3 totals 16 residues. Germline loops: CDR1 MDHEN, CDR2 SYDVKM. The chain's CDR3 is CASRVPGQGTNTEAFF. Written as DNA, the CDR3 is TGTGCCAGCAGAGTCCCGGGACAGGGGACGAACACTGAAGCTTTCTTT. Looking up the rest from reference TRBV28 and TRBJ1-1 gives the full variable domain: DVKVTQSSRYLVKRTGEKVFLECVQDMDHENMFWYRQDPGLGLRLIYFSYDVKMKEKGDIPEGYSVSREKKERFSLILESASTNQTSMYLCASRVPGQGTNTEAFFGQGTRLTVV.

This clone came up a few times. The rearrangement uses TRBV18 and TRBJ2-2, with 11 positions matching TRBD2. Germline values: CDR1 KGHSH, CDR2 LQKENI. V dropped 5 bases and J dropped 6; count of bases not matched to a gene: 5. The CDR3 is 15 amino acids. CDR3 sequence: CASSITSGRPGELFF. The DNA for the CDR3 is TGTGCCAGCTCAATTACTAGCGGGAGACCCGGGGAGCTGTTTTTT.

The gene calls are TRBV12-1 and TRBJ2-3; the table gives TRBD2 as D, unverified against the DNA. TRBV12-1 is a documented pseudogene. The CDR3 is 17 amino acids. For the CDR3, the DNA is TGTGCCAGCCAAGTAGCGGGGGGGCTGGTAGGGGCAGATACGCAGTATTTT. Its protein product is CASQVAGGLVGADTQYF.

This rearrangement joins TRBV6-5 to TRBJ1-2, with D perhaps TRBD1 (5 bases). The CDR3 spans 14 residues. V was trimmed by 10 bases and J by 0 bases, leaving 15 bases between them. Germline lookup yields CDR1 MNHEY and CDR2 SVGAGI. The CDR3 loop is CATLNRGANYGYTF. CDR3 nucleotide sequence: TGTGCCACCCTCAACCGGGGGGCTAACTATGGCTACACCTTC.

The chain joins TRBV6-6 to TRBJ2-5, with 10 positions matching TRBD2. The CDR3 is made up of 16 amino acids. The trim removed 4 bases at V and 5 bases at J, leaving 10 bases unmatched. Germline CDR1 and CDR2: MNHNY and SVGAGI (reference sequence). DNA for the CDR3: TGTGCCAGCAGTTTGGGGTTAGCGGGAGGAGGGGAGACCCAGTACTTC. Protein sequence: CASSLGLAGGGETQYF.

Many counts were recorded for this clone. The chain uses TRBV28 and TRBJ1-1; 7 nucleotides agree with TRBD1. This CDR3 is 13 amino acids long. V lost 4 bases to trimming and J lost 2 bases; unmatched junction nucleotides: 1. Germline V gene sequence: CDR1 MDHEN, CDR2 SYDVKM. CDR3 amino acids: CASSYRGNTEAFF. The CDR3 bases are TGTGCCAGCAGTTACAGGGGAAACACTGAAGCTTTCTTT.

The CDR3 here is CASSQGKVAGTDTQYF. The CDR3 DNA reads TGTGCCAGCAGCCAAGGTAAAGTAGCCGGCACAGATACGCAGTATTTT. V and J are TRBV7-2 and TRBJ2-3; D uncertain. CDR1 SGHTA and CDR2 FQGNSA come from the germline V gene. The germline V and J ends were trimmed by 5 bases and 1 base, with 16 bases remaining between them. This CDR3 has 16 residues.